This T cell receptor beta chain was sequenced in a study of cytomegalovirus exposure and HLA in healthy donors. As for the study in general: Previous work identified 120 million or so unique TCR beta sequences from some 170 million T cells. Roughly 85 million unique TCRs from HLA-typed donors made up an early data release.

This clone was seen only a few times. Its antigen remains unidentified. The CDR3 has 16 amino acids. Germline-derived CDR1 and CDR2 are LGHNA and YNFKEQ. The V end lost 0 bases, the J end lost 2 bases, and 11 bases lay between the germline ends. Study observations and caveats: Later findings reportedly placed an Asian-associated ancestry cluster below the approximately 670-donor mean for N-insertions.

A multiplex PCR was run with 60 Vbeta primers and 13 Jbeta primers. Under the authors' procedure: About 11 million of the roughly 80 million unique TCR beta chains counted in a later analysis were shared. TCRdb keeps only in-frame clones here, not all; method: immunoSEQ multiplex PCR. The D gene and trimming were derived from the DNA, and the V and J assignments and clone size from that table. This sample has about 160,000 clones, with 60% to 85% found just once. The sequencing sample was made of PBMCs. This receptor was obtained from a woman aged 50 to 60 in good health and CMV-seropositive. The chain joins TRBV4-2 to TRBJ1-5; possible D gene TRBD1, 5 bases. The CDR3 loop is CASSQEAGVGNQPQHF. The CDR3 bases are TGTGCCAGCAGCCAAGAGGCGGGGGTTGGCAATCAGCCCCAGCATTTT.